This entry lists 28 T cell receptor beta chains sequenced from one sample in a study of molecular identifiers for immune sequencing clone quantification. TCRdb re-called the PCR reads with MiXCR, one entry per CDR3 protein. The sample lists 50,000 or so distinct CDR3 sequences; about 25% were seen once. The sequenced sample was naive CD8+ T cells from blood, with Jurkat cell RNA spiked in. Subset specified: FACS-sorted CD8+CD4-CCR7+CD45RA+ naive T cells. These receptors came from a human donor in good health. Some libraries in this study had Jurkat cell RNA spiked in.

Comment on this clonotype: At one end, the junction sequence differs from germline, possibly due to a read error. The rearrangement links TRBV28 to TRBJ2-3; a possible D gene is TRBD1 (6 bases). Germline assignment: CDR1 MDHEN and CDR2 SYDVKM. The CDR3 totals 10 residues. CDR3 protein: CPSTGDTQYF. The CDR3 nucleotides are TGTCCCAGCACAGGGGATACGCAGTATTTT.

This clonotype was detected ten times or more. V usage is TRBV29-1 and J usage is TRBJ2-6; D is ambiguous. Between the trimmed V and J ends, which lost 2 bases and 0 bases, there was a span of 11 bases. The germline CDR1 and CDR2 sequences are SQVTM and ANQGSEA. This CDR3 spans 16 amino acids. CDR3 residues: CSVELWGDSGANVLTF. CDR3 nucleotide sequence: TGCAGCGTTGAACTTTGGGGTGACTCTGGGGCCAACGTCCTGACTTTC.

As for this clonotype: This may stem from a read error, because a much larger clone lies one nucleotide away. This chain joins TRBV6-2 or TRBV6-3 and TRBJ2-7; perhaps TRBD2 as D (5 bases). The CDR3 covers 17 residues. CDR1 is MNHEY, CDR2 SVGEGT, per germline. The CDR3 is CASSWKVGSLSSYGQYF. CDR3 coding DNA: TGTGCCAGCAGTTGGAAGGTAGGGAGCCTCAGCTCCTACGGGCAGTACTTC.

The sample holds many counts of this clonotype. The chain links TRBV9 to TRBJ2-3; D might be TRBD1 or TRBD2, each matching 5 bases. The V gene's germline CDR1 is SGDLS and CDR2 YYNGEE. Trimming left V 3 bases short and J 2 bases short, with 10 bases between. The CDR3 runs 14 residues. For the CDR3, the DNA is TGTGCCAGCAGCGACCGGGACCACACAGATACGCAGTATTTT. Its translation is CASSDRDHTDTQYF.

A remark on this clonotype: One base away lies a much larger clone, so this may be a sequencing read error. This sequence joins TRBV11-2 and TRBJ2-5; 9 bases are a match to TRBD2. This CDR3 contains 15 residues. The J segment lost 4 bases and the V segment lost 6 bases, leaving 9 bases of the junction unmatched. Germline values: CDR1 SGHAT, CDR2 FQNNGV. DNA of the CDR3: TGTGCCAGCAGACATGGCGGGGGGGCCCGAGAGACCCAGTACTTC. Residues: CASRHGGGARETQYF. The full variable domain, completed using reference TRBV11-2 and TRBJ2-5, is EAGVAQSPRYKIIEKRQSVAFWCNPISGHATLYWYQQILGQGPKLLIQFQNNGVVDDSQLPKDRFSAERLKGVDSTLKIQPAKLEDSAVYLCASRHGGGARETQYFGPGTRLLVL.

This clonotype turned up a few times. The CDR3 sequence: CASSAGLSSYEQYF. The CDR3 nucleotides are TGTGCCAGCAGTGCAGGGCTAAGCTCCTACGAGCAGTACTTC. The rearrangement links TRBV2 to TRBJ2-7, with a weak D call TRBD1 (5 bases). With 4 bases removed from V and 0 bases from J, the gap between germline ends came to 10 bases. CDR1 is SNHLY, CDR2 FYNNEI, per germline. This CDR3 has 14 amino acids.

A remark on this clonotype: This sequence may be a read error, since a much larger clone differs from it by one base. V is TRBV19 and J is TRBJ1-5; D is undetermined. The CDR3 sequence is 14 residues long. Germline assignment: CDR1 LNHDA and CDR2 SQIVND (reference sequence). Between the trimmed V and J ends, which lost 10 bases and 1 base, there was a span of 14 bases. The chain's CDR3 is CATGREVSNQPQHF. The CDR3 DNA sequence: TGTGCCACCGGAAGGGAGGTGAGCAATCAGCCCCAGCATTTT.

The chain's CDR3 is CASSLLGTSNTEAFF. The CDR3 DNA follows: TGTGCCAGCAGTTTACTTGGTACTTCGAACACTGAAGCTTTCTTT. The chain combines TRBV27 with TRBJ1-1; D remains unclear. Germline V gene lookup returns CDR1 MNHEY and CDR2 SMNVEV (reference sequence). Deletions cut 2 bases from V and 1 base from J, with 11 bases between. The length of the CDR3 is 15 residues.

Ten or more counts support this clonotype. This chain connects TRBV20-1 to TRBJ1-1; D ambiguous. V lost 3 bases and J lost 5, with 22 bases in between. CDR1 is DFQATT, CDR2 SNEGSKA, per germline (reference sequence). CDR3 length: 16 amino acids. In DNA, the CDR3 is TGCAGTGCTAGGGCGATGGAGTCTAGGCAAGAAACTGAAGCTTTCTTT. Protein sequence: CSARAMESRQETEAFF.

This clonotype was observed a handful of times. The rearrangement links TRBV4-1 to TRBJ1-2; TRBD1 might be the D (6 bases). CDR1 is MGHRA and CDR2 is YSYEKL in the germline V gene. There are 14 residues in the CDR3. Trimming took 2 bases from V and 4 from J, leaving 11 bases between them. CDR3 coding DNA: TGCGCCAGCAGCCAACAGGGGCGGATCTATGGCTACACCTTC. This sequence encodes CASSQQGRIYGYTF.

This clonotype came up once. Since a much larger clone is just one base distant, this may be a read error. V usage is TRBV5-3 and J usage is TRBJ1-2; the D gene is possibly TRBD1 (5 bases). TRBV5-3 carries the ORF label, with uncertain function. The CDR3 contains 13 residues. The CDR3 DNA reads as TGTGCCAGCAGCTTGGGGGAAACCTATGGCTACACCTTC. Translated, it gives CASSLGETYGYTF.

This clonotype was seen many times. V usage is TRBV4-1 and J usage is TRBJ2-1; 10 bases are a match to TRBD2. J lost 2 bases, V lost 0 bases, and 7 bases had no gene match. The germline CDR1 and CDR2 sequences are MGHRA and YSYEKL. The CDR3 has 18 amino acids. DNA for the CDR3: TGCGCCAGCAGCCAAGACGAGCTAGCGGGAGATCCCTACAATGAGCAGTTCTTC. Its protein is CASSQDELAGDPYNEQFF.

Details on this clonotype: A read error may be the cause here, since a much bigger clone is one base away. It is likely a read error, because the conserved phenylalanine at the end of the CDR3 is missing. The chain recombines TRBV12-3 or TRBV12-4 with TRBJ2-7; 8 positions agree with TRBD1. The trim removed 5 bases at V and 6 bases at J, leaving 15 bases unmatched. This CDR3 spans 16 amino acids. This chain's CDR3 is CASSPSWDRRKGEQYS. The CDR3, as DNA: TGTGCCAGCAGTCCCTCCTGGGACAGGAGGAAGGGCGAGCAGTACTCC.

This clonotype showed up many times. The gene calls are TRBV6-5 and TRBJ2-1, with D perhaps being TRBD1 or TRBD2 (5 bases each). The CDR3 loop spans 14 amino acids. V was shortened by 0 bases and J by 10 bases, with 13 bases between the two germline ends. Germline-derived CDR1 and CDR2 are MNHEY and SVGAGI. CDR3 coding DNA: TGTGCCAGCAGTTACTCGAGGGGACCCCGCGAGCAGTTCTTC. Amino acid sequence: CASSYSRGPREQFF.

This clonotype has more than one count but fewer than ten. This chain connects TRBV4-3 to TRBJ2-7; tentatively, D is TRBD1 (6 bases). The V gene lost 3 bases and the J gene lost 2 bases, with 14 bases spanning the gap. This CDR3 is 15 amino acids long. From germline, CDR1 is LGHNA and CDR2 YSLEER. The CDR3 loop reads CASSQARGATYEQYF. The CDR3 nucleotides are TGCGCCAGCAGCCAGGCCAGGGGCGCAACCTACGAGCAGTACTTC.

This clonotype was seen repeatedly, ten times or more. The J gene is TRBJ1-2, the V gene TRBV19; D possibly corresponds to TRBD1 (5 bases). Germline V gene sequence: CDR1 LNHDA, CDR2 SQIVND (reference sequence). CDR3 size: 13 residues. Trimming removed 3 bases from V and 7 bases from J, with 12 bases in between. This CDR3 reads CASSIGAGSGYTF. The CDR3 nucleotides read TGTGCCAGTAGTATTGGGGCAGGGAGTGGCTACACCTTC.

Points on this clonotype: At one end the junction does not follow the germline gene, possibly because of a read error. The chain has TRBV14 and TRBJ2-2, with no clear D. This CDR3 is built from 15 residues. Germline assignment: CDR1 SGHDN and CDR2 FVKESK. For the CDR3, the DNA is TGTGCCAGCTGCCAATTCCCCGGTGACACCGGGGAGCTGTTTTTT. Its translation is CASCQFPGDTGELFF. The full variable domain, in which reference TRBV14 and TRBJ2-2 provide the parts outside the CDR3, is EAGVTQFPSHSVIEKGQTVTLRCDPISGHDNLYWYRRVMGKEIKFLLHFVKESKQDESGMPNNRFLAERTGGTYSTLKVQPAELEDSGVYFCASCQFPGDTGELFFGEGSRLTVL.

This clonotype appeared many times. The chain is built from TRBV7-9 and TRBJ2-7; D gene ambiguous. CDR1 and CDR2 from the germline V gene are SEHNR and FQNEAQ (reference sequence). The CDR3 consists of 13 residues. The ends were cut back, 5 bases at V and 9 bases at J, with 17 bases in the middle. This CDR3 reads CASSQSPGLGQYF. The DNA of the CDR3 is TGTGCCAGCAGCCAATCCCCCGGGTTGGGGCAGTACTTC.

With respect to this clonotype: This may be a read error: a much more frequent sequence differs by one nucleotide. J is TRBJ2-7 and V is TRBV28; perhaps D is TRBD1 or TRBD2 (5 bases each). This CDR3 has 12 residues. The ends were cut back, 1 base at V and 6 bases at J, with 7 bases in the middle. CDR1 and CDR2 from the germline V gene are MDHEN and SYDVKM. The CDR3 DNA reads TGTGCCAGCAGTTTATCGGGGCCCGAGCAGTACTTC. Residues: CASSLSGPEQYF.

This clonotype has a handful of counts. This chain joins TRBV30 and TRBJ1-1; unclear D gene. Deletions cut 0 bases from V and 4 bases from J, with 9 bases between. This CDR3 contains 13 residues. Germline loops: CDR1 GTSNPN, CDR2 SVGIG (reference sequence). The CDR3 bases are TGTGCCTGGAGTGTAGCAAGAAGCACTGAAGCTTTCTTT. Translating it yields CAWSVARSTEAFF.

Many counts were recorded for this clonotype. The chain links TRBV4-1 to TRBJ1-4, with D unresolved. Per germline, CDR1 MGHRA and CDR2 YSYEKL. This CDR3 has 15 residues. Trimming removed 1 base at V and 4 bases at J, with 10 bases between. The CDR3 nucleotides are TGCGCCAGCAGCCAAGCTAGCGCCCTTAATGAAAAACTGTTTTTT. It is translated as CASSQASALNEKLFF.

This clonotype was observed a handful of times. The chain couples TRBV7-3 to TRBJ1-1; D might be TRBD1 (5 bases). Germline loops: CDR1 SGHTA, CDR2 FQGTGA. The CDR3 loop spans 17 amino acids. V was pared by 1 base and J by 0 bases, with 15 bases between. Written as DNA, the CDR3 is TGTGCCAGCAGCTTAATGGGGGTGAGGGAGATGAACACTGAAGCTTTCTTT. Its translation is CASSLMGVREMNTEAFF. Using reference TRBV7-3 and TRBJ1-1 for the parts outside the CDR3, the full variable domain is GAGVSQTPSNKVTEKGKYVELRCDPISGHTALYWYRQSLGQGPEFLIYFQGTGAADDSGLPNDRFFAVRPEGSVSTLKIQRTERGDSAVYLCASSLMGVREMNTEAFFGQGTRLTVV.

Concerning this clonotype itself: This could be a read error, since a much larger clone is one nucleotide away. The chain has TRBV5-3 and TRBJ1-1; 12 nucleotides align to TRBD1. TRBV5-3 is marked as an open reading frame, function uncertain. CDR3 length: 14 amino acids. The CDR3 DNA follows: TGTGCCAGCAACACGGGACAGGGGGCCACTGAAGCTATCTTT. It translates to CASNTGQGATEAIF.

The chain recombines TRBV24-1 with TRBJ2-7; D not resolved. The CDR3 spans 13 residues. Germline assignment: CDR1 KGHDR and CDR2 SFDVKD. Trimming took 9 bases from V and 0 from J, leaving 11 bases between them. The CDR3 sequence is CATGNINSYEQYF. The CDR3 DNA reads TGTGCCACCGGTAACATAAACTCCTACGAGCAGTACTTC.

As concerns this clonotype: Just one base apart from a much larger clone, this may be a read error. The V gene is TRBV19, the J gene TRBJ2-2; D unresolved. The CDR3 is 12 amino acids. Germline lookup yields CDR1 LNHDA and CDR2 SQIVND (reference sequence). CDR3 region: CTSSWATGELFF. The CDR3 DNA follows: TGTACCAGTAGTTGGGCCACCGGGGAGCTGTTTTTT.

This clonotype was seen at least ten times. The chain employs TRBV12-3 or TRBV12-4 and TRBJ1-2, with D unresolved. The CDR3 has 10 residues. V was pared by 4 bases and J by 8 bases, with 5 bases between. The CDR3 coding sequence is TGTGCCAGCAGTTCTCGCGGCTACACCTTC. It codes for CASSSRGYTF.

Details on this clonotype: Given a much more abundant clone one base away, this may be a read error. V is TRBV10-3 and J is TRBJ1-1, with 10 bases lining up with TRBD1. The CDR3 is made up of 16 amino acids. Germline CDR1 ENHRY, CDR2 SYGVKD. V dropped 4 bases and J dropped 3; count of bases not matched to a gene: 8. The CDR3 region is CAISGTGTGVYTEAFF. As DNA, the CDR3 is TGTGCCATCAGTGGGACTGGGACAGGGGTGTACACTGAAGCTTTCTTT.

There are many counts of this clonotype. The rearrangement links TRBV19 to TRBJ2-2; 9 bases match TRBD1. The germline V gene has CDR1 LNHDA and CDR2 SQIVND (reference sequence). The CDR3 sequence is 15 residues long. Germline trimming cut 9 bases from V and 4 bases from J; bases unmatched to any gene: 9. Here the CDR3 reads CASLLGQGGTGELFF. As DNA, the CDR3 is TGTGCCAGCCTTTTGGGACAGGGAGGCACCGGGGAGCTGTTTTTT.